This is a list of T cell receptor beta chains from one sample in a study of cytomegalovirus exposure and HLA in healthy donors. The protocol was immunoSEQ multiplex PCR, while the TCRdb copy is restricted to in-frame clones and leaves out a portion. Here the sample spans 95,000 to 100,000 clones, more than 70% being singletons. Sequences were obtained from PBMCs. The receptors shown here come from an older woman in good health and CMV-seropositive. CDR3s include the opening cysteine and the closing phenylalanine or tryptophan. D genes are given only for firm matches. Not all rows give a size; the values are once, few, many and, for expanded clones, a class.

TRBV29-1,-,-,TRBJ1-3,TGCAGCGTTGATCTCAGGGGTTCTGGAAACACCATATATTTT,CSVDLRGSGNTIYF
TRBV4-1,TRBD2,-,TRBJ2-1,TGCGCCAGCAGCCAAGAAGCGGGCGGGAGCCCTTACAATGAGCAGTTCTTC,CASSQEAGGSPYNEQFF
TRBV25-1,-,-,TRBJ2-1,TGTGCCAGCAGTCTTTCTCTGCAGGGGTACAATGAGCAGTTCTTC,CASSLSLQGYNEQFF
TRBV10-3,-,-,TRBJ1-4,TGTGCCATCAGTGAGACAGGGATCGGAAAACTGTTTTTT,CAISETGIGKLFF
TRBV14,-,-,TRBJ2-6,TGTGCCAGCAGCCTTATAGGGACAGGGGCCAACGTCCTGACTTTC,CASSLIGTGANVLTF
TRBV7-9,TRBD1,-,TRBJ2-7,TGTGCCAGCAGCTCCGGTGACAGGGGGTACGAGCAGTACTTC,CASSSGDRGYEQYF
TRBV18,TRBD1,-,TRBJ2-1,TGTGCCAGCTCCCCACAGGGGACCTACAATGAGCAGTTCTTC,CASSPQGTYNEQFF
TRBV30,TRBD1,once,TRBJ1-5,TGTGCCTGGAGCCGGACAGGGCATCAGCCCCAGCATTTT,CAWSRTGHQPQHF
TRBV5-1,-,-,TRBJ1-6,TGCGCCAGCAGCTTGGTGGGTACAGGGTACGGTTCACCCCTCCACTTT,CASSLVGTGYGSPLHF
TRBV27,-,-,TRBJ1-5,TGTGCCAGCAGTTTTAGGGGTACCAATCAGCCCCAGCATTTT,CASSFRGTNQPQHF
TRBV19,TRBD1,-,TRBJ1-2,TGTGCCAGTAGTACCCCGGACAGGGGGCTAAAAGGCTACACCTTC,CASSTPDRGLKGYTF
TRBV10-2,-,-,TRBJ1-2,TGCGCCAGCAGTGAGTCGAGGAGCAGCTATGGCTACACCTTC,CASSESRSSYGYTF
TRBV2,TRBD1,-,TRBJ1-2,TGTGCCAGCAGATTAACAGGGGCCCTTAGGAGCGATGGCTACACCTTC,CASRLTGALRSDGYTF
TRBV15,-,-,TRBJ2-1,TGTGCCACCAGCGCTGGGCTGACCTACTACAATGAGCAGTTCTTC,CATSAGLTYYNEQFF
TRBV6-1,-,-,TRBJ1-2,TGTGCCAGCAGTGAAAGTGGGGCAAGGAGTGGCTACACCTTC,CASSESGARSGYTF
TRBV6-5,-,-,TRBJ1-5,TGTGCCAGCAGTTACTCCGCGGGACCCCAGCATTTT,CASSYSAGPQHF
TRBV28,-,-,TRBJ2-7,TGTGCCAGCAGCTGGAGAAAGTACGAGCAGTACTTC,CASSWRKYEQYF
TRBV5-1,TRBD2,-,TRBJ2-5,TGCGCCAGCAGCTCGGGGGGTACAGAGACCCAGTACTTC,CASSSGGTETQYF
TRBV12-5,TRBD1,-,TRBJ2-7,TGTGCTAGTGGTTTGGATACAGGGGGCTATCCAGCCGAGCAGTACTTC,CASGLDTGGYPAEQYF
TRBV15,TRBD1,-,TRBJ1-2,TGTGCCACCAGCAGACGGACAGGGACCCCCAACTATGGCTACACCTTC,CATSRRTGTPNYGYTF
TRBV28,-,-,TRBJ1-5,TGTGCCAGCGGGGGGTATAGCAATCAGCCCCAGCATTTT,CASGGYSNQPQHF
TRBV27,-,-,TRBJ2-2,TGTGCCAGCGGAGAGGGCCGGGTCCGGGACACCGGGGAGCTGTTTTTT,CASGEGRVRDTGELFF
TRBV11-2,TRBD1,-,TRBJ1-4,TGTGCCAGCAGGACCTTGAGGGGGCGAACTAATGAAAAACTGTTTTTT,CASRTLRGRTNEKLFF
TRBV5-1,-,few,TRBJ2-7,TGCGCCAGCAGCTGGGGGGAGGCGGCGGCGGGTTCCGAGCAGTACTTC,CASSWGEAAAGSEQYF
TRBV15,-,few,TRBJ2-7,TGTGCCACCAGCAGAGATAGGATTCTAGCGTTGAGCTCCTACGAGCAGTACTTC,CATSRDRILALSSYEQYF
TRBV5-4,-,-,TRBJ1-1,TGTGCCAGCAGCTTGGCGGGAGGATACCTATCCGGGGCTGAAGCTTTCTTT,CASSLAGGYLSGAEAFF
TRBV5-4,TRBD2,-,TRBJ2-7,TGTGCCAGCAGCTTGGGAGCGGGACCCTCCTACGAGCAGTACTTC,CASSLGAGPSYEQYF
TRBV2,TRBD1,few,TRBJ1-1,TGTGCCAGCAGTCAGGGGGAAAACACTGAAGCTTTCTTT,CASSQGENTEAFF
TRBV30,TRBD1,-,TRBJ2-1,TGTGCCTGGGACAGGGGTACCTACAATGAGCAGTTCTTC,CAWDRGTYNEQFF
TRBV29-1,TRBD1,-,TRBJ2-1,TGCAGCGTTGGGGACAGGGGTCGAGGTGAGCAGTTCTTC,CSVGDRGRGEQFF
TRBV6-5,TRBD1,few,TRBJ1-2,TGTGCCAGCAGTTCCCCGGGACAGACTAACTATGGCTACACCTTC,CASSSPGQTNYGYTF
TRBV18,-,-,TRBJ2-5,TGTGCCAGCTCACCCCTGCTCGGTTTAGAGACCCAGTACTTC,CASSPLLGLETQYF
TRBV2,-,-,TRBJ1-2,TGTGCCAGCAGTGAATTTGAGACTACTATTACGGGCTACACCTTC,CASSEFETTITGYTF
TRBV6-1,-,few,TRBJ1-5,TGTGCCAGCTTTCAGGGCGCTCAGCCCCAGCATTTT,CASFQGAQPQHF
TRBV9,-,once,TRBJ2-7,TGTGCCAGCAGCGTATATCCGGGAGACGAGCAGTACTTC,CASSVYPGDEQYF
TRBV7-9,TRBD1,-,TRBJ1-4,TGTGCCAGCAGCCGGGACAGTTTCAATGAAAAACTGTTTTTT,CASSRDSFNEKLFF
TRBV11-3,TRBD2,-,TRBJ2-1,TGTGCCAGCAGCCCAGCGGGAGGGCCGTATGAGCAGTTCTTC,CASSPAGGPYEQFF
TRBV19,-,-,TRBJ2-3,TGTGCCAGTAGTATCTTGCGGATCACAGATACGCAGTATTTT,CASSILRITDTQYF
TRBV6-1,TRBD1,-,TRBJ1-2,TGTGCCAGCAGTGAGTTGGGACAGGGGGCACGTGGCTACACCTTC,CASSELGQGARGYTF
TRBV5-1,TRBD2,-,TRBJ2-1,TGCGCCAGCAGCCGCGCGCCTACTAGCGTGTGGGACAATGAGCAGTTCTTC,CASSRAPTSVWDNEQFF
TRBV7-3,-,-,TRBJ2-2,TGTGCCAGCAGCTTAGTAGTGAACACCGGGGAGCTGTTTTTT,CASSLVVNTGELFF
TRBV7-2,-,few,TRBJ1-1,TGTGCCAGCAGCCCACATCGGCAGGGCCCGCTGAACACTGAAGCTTTCTTT,CASSPHRQGPLNTEAFF
TRBV14,-,-,TRBJ1-2,TGTGCCAGCAGTCCGGACAGACTCTATGGCTACACCTTC,CASSPDRLYGYTF
TRBV18,TRBD1,few,TRBJ1-2,TGTGCCAGCTCACCACAGGGACAGAGGACTAACTATGGCTACACCTTC,CASSPQGQRTNYGYTF
TRBV7-7,TRBD1,-,TRBJ2-5,TGTGCTAGCAGCTTAGGAGCGCAGGGGGAAGAGACCCAGTACTTC,CASSLGAQGEETQYF
TRBV11-2,-,-,TRBJ2-7,TGTGCCAGCAGCTTACAGGGCCAGTCCTACGAGCAGTACTTC,CASSLQGQSYEQYF
TRBV18,TRBD2,-,TRBJ2-7,TGTGCCAGCTCCCCGGCGGCTAGCGGGAGTCGGTCCTACGAGCAGTACTTC,CASSPAASGSRSYEQYF
TRBV7-3,TRBD1,-,TRBJ2-5,TGTGCCAGCAGCTTATTAGGGACAGGGGGCTCAGAGACCCAGTACTTC,CASSLLGTGGSETQYF
TRBV7-9,TRBD1,-,TRBJ2-2,TGTGCCAGCAGCGCCGGGACAGGGTATTCCGGGGAGCTGTTTTTT,CASSAGTGYSGELFF
TRBV7-3,TRBD1,-,TRBJ2-7,TGTGCCAGCAGCTTAGACAGGGGCGGGGACGAGCAGTACTTC,CASSLDRGGDEQYF
TRBV6-4,TRBD2,few,TRBJ2-7,TGTGCCAGCAGCGGACTAGTGGACGAGCAGTACTTC,CASSGLVDEQYF
TRBV2,TRBD1,-,TRBJ2-7,TGTGCCAGCAGACAGGGGGCTGGCGAGCAGTACTTC,CASRQGAGEQYF
TRBV27,TRBD1,-,TRBJ1-2,TGTGCCAGCAGTCCTGACAGGGGAGCGCGACGGGAAGATGGCTACACCTTC,CASSPDRGARREDGYTF
TRBV11-1,TRBD1,-,TRBJ1-1,TGTGCCAGCAGCAAACAGGGGGTATTGGCTGAAGCTTTCTTT,CASSKQGVLAEAFF
TRBV6-5,-,few,TRBJ1-5,TGTGCCAGCTCTCCATCACTTCGTCAGCCCCAGCATTTT,CASSPSLRQPQHF